This TCR beta chain was sequenced for a study of cytomegalovirus exposure and HLA in healthy donors. Study-level findings and limits: In a later analysis, TCR beta V- and J-gene trimming showed a link to a missense DCLRE1C variant. A previous analysis found most TCR beta V segments productive roughly 87% or roughly 30% of the time.

This PCR relied on a set of 60 Vbeta primers and 13 Jbeta primers. The repertoire was sequenced with immunoSEQ multiplex PCR; TCRdb's copy has only in-frame clones and lacks some. The table shows roughly 45,000 clones, with 60% to 70% occurring only once. This CDR3 comprises 15 residues. Germline V CDR1 and CDR2: SGHRS, YFSETQ. The V end was cut by 1 base, the J end by 0 bases, with 5 bases between. Concerning this clone: Its antigen remains unknown.

The chain links TRBV5-1 to TRBJ1-6; D gene ambiguous. Sequencing was done on a sample of PBMCs. This sequence was found in a man aged 55 to 70 in good health and CMV-seropositive. This CDR3 reads CASSLSSSYNSPLHF. Written as DNA, the CDR3 is TGCGCCAGCAGCTTGTCGAGCTCCTATAATTCACCCCTCCACTTT.